A selection of T cell receptor beta chains follows, all from one sample in a study of technical replicates of blood from a few donors. Profiled with immunoSEQ multiplex PCR; TCRdb holds only in-frame clones, not every one. This sample has tens of thousands of clones; approximately 97% occur once, and the top ten carry roughly 0.25%. The source material was T cells isolated from PBMCs. The source is a human donor in good health. The CDR3 runs from the conserved cysteine through the conserved F or W. D genes are given only for firm matches. Expanded clones are given a class, and other clones once, few, many or no size at all.

>TRBV29-1|-|TRBJ2-4|-
CSVRGRLAKNIQYF
TGCAGCGTTCGAGGCCGACTAGCCAAAAACATTCAGTACTTC
>TRBV5-4|-|TRBJ2-2|-
CASSLKDSTGELFF
TGTGCCAGCAGCCTTAAGGACAGCACCGGGGAGCTGTTTTTT
>TRBV30|-|TRBJ1-5|-
CAWTTGPNQPQHF
TGTGCCTGGACCACAGGGCCCAATCAGCCCCAGCATTTT
>TRBV11-3|TRBD1|TRBJ2-7|-
CASGTGGGNEQYF
TGTGCCAGCGGGACAGGTGGTGGGAACGAGCAGTACTTC
>TRBV14|-|TRBJ1-3|-
CASSQAGFKGNTIYF
TGTGCCAGCAGCCAAGCGGGGTTCAAAGGAAACACCATATATTTT
>TRBV10-3|TRBD1|TRBJ2-2|-
CAIRDRVTGELFF
TGTGCCATCCGGGACAGGGTTACCGGGGAGCTGTTTTTT
>TRBV5-5|-|TRBJ2-1|once
CASSLGGTLNNEQFF
TGTGCCAGCAGCCTGGGTGGGACTTTAAACAATGAGCAGTTCTTC
>TRBV5-4|-|TRBJ2-2|-
CASSLDRFWNTGELFF
TGTGCCAGCAGCTTGGACCGGTTCTGGAACACCGGGGAGCTGTTTTTT
>TRBV6-5|-|TRBJ1-1|-
CASSPDRPVEAFF
TGTGCCAGCAGTCCCGACAGACCAGTAGAAGCTTTCTTT
>TRBV5-1|TRBD1|TRBJ2-2|-
CASSFLGQAPGELFF
TGCGCCAGCAGCTTTTTGGGACAGGCCCCCGGGGAGCTGTTTTTT
>TRBV27|-|TRBJ2-5|once
CASSLDRETQYF
TGTGCCAGCAGTTTAGATCGGGAGACCCAGTACTTC
>TRBV28|TRBD1|TRBJ2-7|-
CASSWTGVGEQYF
TGTGCCAGCAGTTGGACAGGGGTGGGCGAGCAGTACTTC
>TRBV6-1|TRBD2|TRBJ2-1|-
CASRLAGGPVEQFF
TGTGCCAGTCGGCTAGCGGGAGGGCCGGTTGAGCAGTTCTTC
>TRBV7-7|TRBD1|TRBJ1-5|-
CASSLRDRGYQPQHF
TGTGCCAGCAGCTTGCGGGACAGGGGGTATCAGCCCCAGCATTTT
>TRBV6-5|-|TRBJ1-3|-
CASSYSLRGRGNTIYF
TGTGCCAGCAGTTACTCCTTACGGGGGAGGGGAAACACCATATATTTT
>TRBV28|-|TRBJ2-2|once
CASSDELYLNTGELFF
TGTGCCAGCAGTGATGAGCTTTACCTTAACACCGGGGAGCTGTTTTTT
>TRBV6-6|-|TRBJ1-5|-
CASTRASNQPQHF
TGTGCCAGCACCAGGGCAAGCAATCAGCCCCAGCATTTT